This is a list of T cell receptor beta chains from one sample in a study of siplizumab effects on memory and regulatory T cells. Repertoires were generated with immunoSEQ multiplex PCR, while TCRdb's copy carries only in-frame clones and drops some. The sample yields 100,000 to 110,000 clones, around 92% seen once. The source material was CD4+ T cells sorted from blood. These receptors originate from a human donor in good health. Both conserved end residues are part of each CDR3.

v_gene	j_gene	CDR3aa
TRBV5-1	TRBJ1-6	CASSFGGTGQINSPLHF
TRBV15	TRBJ1-1	CATSTEVAARAFF
TRBV27	TRBJ1-1	CASRKGAYRAFF
TRBV11-3	TRBJ2-7	CASSPTDGAYEQYF
TRBV18	TRBJ1-5	CASSPQQGTQPQHF
TRBV9	TRBJ2-7	CASSAAGASSYEQYF
TRBV7-2	TRBJ2-1	CASSSLGYSYNEQFF
TRBV14	TRBJ2-3	CASSKPGTSGASTDTQYF
TRBV7-6	TRBJ2-5	CASSLEVGRETQYF
TRBV7-7	TRBJ2-1	CASSFDRDSYNEQFF
TRBV18	TRBJ2-6	CASPASGANVLTF
TRBV19	TRBJ2-3	CASSAGDLTDTQYF
TRBV29-1	TRBJ1-1	CSVERGGDTEAFF
TRBV6-5	TRBJ1-2	CATRAGANYGYTF
TRBV5-1	TRBJ2-3	CASSSRAGGTDTQYF
TRBV7-9	TRBJ2-1	CASSTRQWSSYNEQFF
TRBV5-5	TRBJ2-7	CASSQTSGSSSYEQYF
TRBV12-5	TRBJ2-5	CASGSKETQYF
TRBV4-1	TRBJ1-4	CASSSSPAGGINEKLFF
TRBV7-5	TRBJ1-2	CVRSLVSGGLDYGYTF
TRBV6-1	TRBJ1-2	CASSERRDGYTF
TRBV19	TRBJ1-6	CASSSPITGANSPLHF
TRBV7-2	TRBJ2-7	CASRLPLGEQYF
TRBV15	TRBJ2-1	CATSRGQISYNEQFF
TRBV6-6	TRBJ1-1	CASSPRGHTEAFF
TRBV10-1	TRBJ1-2	CASSESAGSGYTF
TRBV5-1	TRBJ1-1	CASSYAGQMNTEAFF
TRBV9	TRBJ1-3	CASSVGLSGNTIYF
TRBV4-3	TRBJ1-2	CASSPDGTGDGYTF
TRBV7-2	TRBJ2-7	CASSRTGGIYEQYF
TRBV5-4	TRBJ2-1	CASSLEPGRNYNEQFF
TRBV29-1	TRBJ1-1	CSYTGQGKGAFF
TRBV7-3	TRBJ1-2	CASSLKAGTGYTF